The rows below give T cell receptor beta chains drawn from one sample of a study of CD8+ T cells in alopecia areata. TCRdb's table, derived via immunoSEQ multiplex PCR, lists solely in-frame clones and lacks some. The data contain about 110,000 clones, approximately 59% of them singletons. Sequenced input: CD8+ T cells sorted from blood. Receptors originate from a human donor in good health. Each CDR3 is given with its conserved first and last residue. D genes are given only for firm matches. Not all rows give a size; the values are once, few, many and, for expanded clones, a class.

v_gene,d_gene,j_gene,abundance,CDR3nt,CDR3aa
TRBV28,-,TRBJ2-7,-,TGTGCCAGCAGTTCGGGACTGCCATCCGAGCAGTACTTC,CASSSGLPSEQYF
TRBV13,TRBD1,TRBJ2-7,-,TGTGCCAGCAGCCCTAACAGGGGTTTCGAGCAGTACTTC,CASSPNRGFEQYF
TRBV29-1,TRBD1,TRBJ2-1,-,TGCAGCGTTGAGCCCCGGGACAGGGCGCACAATGAGCAGTTCTTC,CSVEPRDRAHNEQFF
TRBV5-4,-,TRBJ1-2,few,TGCGCCAGCAGCCAAGAATCGGGGACGGCCTATGGCTACACCTTC,CASSQESGTAYGYTF
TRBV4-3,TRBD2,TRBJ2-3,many,TGCGCCAGCAGCCAAGGGTATAGCGGGGGGTCAGATACGCAGTATTTT,CASSQGYSGGSDTQYF
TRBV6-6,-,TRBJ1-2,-,TGTGCCAGCAGTCATGGGGATGGCTACACCTTC,CASSHGDGYTF
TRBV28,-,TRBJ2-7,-,TGTGCCAGCAGTTTATCCCCACTGGGGGGACTGACCGACTCCTACGAGCAGTACTTC,CASSLSPLGGLTDSYEQYF
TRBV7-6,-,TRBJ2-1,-,TGTGCCAGCAGCTTAGCGGTCGGAGCCAGGTACAATGAGCAGTTCTTC,CASSLAVGARYNEQFF
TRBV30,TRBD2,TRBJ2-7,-,TGTGCCTGGGCAGGGAGGGCCTACGAGCAGTACTTC,CAWAGRAYEQYF
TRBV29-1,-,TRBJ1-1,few,TGCAGCGTTGGGGGGACGGGGATGAACACTGAAGCTTTCTTT,CSVGGTGMNTEAFF
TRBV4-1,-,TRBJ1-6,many,TGCGCCAGCAGCCAAGAAGAAGGTAATTCACCCCTCCACTTT,CASSQEEGNSPLHF
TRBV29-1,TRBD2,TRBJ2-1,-,TGCAGCGCGGGAGGACTAGCGGATTTACACTCCTACAATGAGCAGTTCTTC,CSAGGLADLHSYNEQFF
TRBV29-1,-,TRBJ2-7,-,TGCAGCGTTTTCTCGGGGAGCTCCTACGAGCAGTACTTC,CSVFSGSSYEQYF
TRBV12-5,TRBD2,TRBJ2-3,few,TGTGCTAGTGCCGCCGACGGACTAGGGTTAGATACGCAGTATTTT,CASAADGLGLDTQYF
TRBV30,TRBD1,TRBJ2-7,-,TGTGCCTGGAGTACCGGGACAGGGCTAGAGCAGTACTTC,CAWSTGTGLEQYF
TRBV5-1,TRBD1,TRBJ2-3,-,TGCGCCAGCAGCCCGGGACAGGGCAGTACAGATACGCAGTATTTT,CASSPGQGSTDTQYF
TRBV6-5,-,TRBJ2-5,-,TGTACAACCAAAGTGGCAGGGGAGGTTCTAGAGACCCAGTACTTC,CTTKVAGEVLETQYF
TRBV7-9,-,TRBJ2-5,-,TGTGCCAGCAGCTCCTTGGAGACCCAGTACTTC,CASSSLETQYF
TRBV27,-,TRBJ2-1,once,TGTGCCAGCAGCTGGAGGAGCTACAATGAGCAGTTCTTC,CASSWRSYNEQFF
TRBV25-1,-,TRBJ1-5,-,TGTGCCAGCAGTGAATCGGGGTTGGGCAATCAGCCCCAGCATTTT,CASSESGLGNQPQHF
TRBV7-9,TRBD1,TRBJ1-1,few,TGTGCCAGCAGCCGCCAGGGGGACCCGAACACTGAAGCTTTCTTT,CASSRQGDPNTEAFF
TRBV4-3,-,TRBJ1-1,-,TGCGCCAGCAGCCAAGAAGCAGGCGATCGAACTGAAGCTTTCTTT,CASSQEAGDRTEAFF
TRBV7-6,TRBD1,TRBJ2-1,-,TGTGCCAGCAGCTTAGTGGGACAGGGCTTATCTCCAGGGCCCTCCTCCTACAATGAGCAGTTCTTC,CASSLVGQGLSPGPSSYNEQFF
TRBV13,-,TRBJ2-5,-,TGTGCCAGCAGCTTAAGAGACGGACAAGAGACCCAGTACTTC,CASSLRDGQETQYF
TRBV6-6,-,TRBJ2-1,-,TGTGCCAGCAGTCTAACAACCTCAGGGTATTACAATGAGCAGTTCTTC,CASSLTTSGYYNEQFF
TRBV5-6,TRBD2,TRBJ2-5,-,TGTGCCAGCAGCCAAGATAGTAGCGGGGGGCCTTTAGAGACCCAGTACTTC,CASSQDSSGGPLETQYF
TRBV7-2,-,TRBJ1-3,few,TGTGCCAGCAGCCAAAGCTCCTGGTTAGAACCCCGCTCTGGAAACACCATATATTTT,CASSQSSWLEPRSGNTIYF
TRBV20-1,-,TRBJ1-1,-,TGCAGTGCGATGCGGGAGGCTTTCTTT,CSAMREAFF
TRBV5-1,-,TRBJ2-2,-,TGCGCCAGCAGAGGTCTCACCGGGGAGCTGTTTTTT,CASRGLTGELFF
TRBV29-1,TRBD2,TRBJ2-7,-,TGCAGCGTTGTGTTAGCGGGGATATACGAGCAGTACTTC,CSVVLAGIYEQYF
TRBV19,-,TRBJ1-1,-,TGTGCCAGTACAGAAGGGGCCACTGAAGCTTTCTTT,CASTEGATEAFF
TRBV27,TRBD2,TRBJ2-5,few,TGTGCCAGCAGTTGGGCTAGCGGGGGACAAGAGACCCAGTACTTC,CASSWASGGQETQYF
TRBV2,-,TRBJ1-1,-,TGTGCCTCCCAAGGAATGCGAACTGAAGCTTTCTTT,CASQGMRTEAFF
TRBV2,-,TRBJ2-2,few,TGTGCCAGCAGAGGACCAGGGGGGAAAAACACCGGGGAGCTGTTTTTT,CASRGPGGKNTGELFF
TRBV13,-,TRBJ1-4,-,TGTGCCAGCAGTGGACAGCTTAATGAAAAACTGTTTTTT,CASSGQLNEKLFF
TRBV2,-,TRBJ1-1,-,TGTGCCAGCGAGGGGGACTCGAAACTGGGTGAAGCTTTCTTT,CASEGDSKLGEAFF
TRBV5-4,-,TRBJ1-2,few,TGTGCCAGCAGCTTGAGTTTAAACTATGGCTACACCTTC,CASSLSLNYGYTF
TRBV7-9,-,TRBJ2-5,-,TGTGCCAGCAGCTTAGTACAGTATCCCCGCGAGACCCAGTACTTC,CASSLVQYPRETQYF
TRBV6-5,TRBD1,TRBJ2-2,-,TGTGCCAGCAGTGAACAGGGGGACACCGGGGAGCTGTTTTTT,CASSEQGDTGELFF
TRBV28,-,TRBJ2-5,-,TGTGCCAGCAGTTTACTGCGGCTCGAAGAGACCCAGTACTTC,CASSLLRLEETQYF
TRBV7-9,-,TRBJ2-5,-,TGTGCCAGCAGCTTACTCCGGGACATGGGGTACCAAGAGACCCAGTACTTC,CASSLLRDMGYQETQYF
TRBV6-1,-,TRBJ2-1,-,TGTGCCAGCAGTGAAGCCTCCGATGAGCAGTTCTTC,CASSEASDEQFF
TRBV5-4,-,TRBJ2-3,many,TGTGCCAGCAGCTTGGACGTTCTCCAGACAGAACAAGACACAGATACGCAGTATTTT,CASSLDVLQTEQDTDTQYF
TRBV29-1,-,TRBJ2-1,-,TGCAGCGTTGGCCGCGACACGTTCAATGAGCAGTTCTTC,CSVGRDTFNEQFF
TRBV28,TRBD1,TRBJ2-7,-,TGTGCCAGCAGTCAGCCCCGACAGGGGGCTGGCGAGCAGTACTTC,CASSQPRQGAGEQYF
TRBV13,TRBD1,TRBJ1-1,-,TGTGCCAGCAGCGCTGAGGGGGCGATTGAAGCTTTCTTT,CASSAEGAIEAFF
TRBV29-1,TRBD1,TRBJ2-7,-,TGCAGCGTCAGGACAGGCCCAGGCTACGAGCAGTACTTC,CSVRTGPGYEQYF
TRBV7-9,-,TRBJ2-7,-,TGTGCCAGCAGCTTGTCGGGCCAACCCTACGAGCAGTACTTC,CASSLSGQPYEQYF
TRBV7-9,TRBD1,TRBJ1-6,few,TGTGCCAGCAGCCCCCCGGGACAGCGTGCCTATAATTCACCCCTCCACTTT,CASSPPGQRAYNSPLHF
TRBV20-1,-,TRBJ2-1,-,TGCAGTGCTAGAGTAGGGACGGAGCAGTTCTTC,CSARVGTEQFF
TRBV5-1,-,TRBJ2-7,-,TGCGCCAGCAGCTTTACGGGGGACGAGCAGTACTTC,CASSFTGDEQYF
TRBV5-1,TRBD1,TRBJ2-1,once,TGCGCCAGCAGCTTCGACAGGGAAGCCTACAATGAGCAGTTCTTC,CASSFDREAYNEQFF
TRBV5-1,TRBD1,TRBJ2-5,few,TGCGCCAGCAGCGGACGGACAGGGGACGGGGAGACCCAGTACTTC,CASSGRTGDGETQYF
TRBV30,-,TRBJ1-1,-,TGTGCCTGGAGTCCTTATTGGGAAAAAACGAACACTGAAGCTTTCTTT,CAWSPYWEKTNTEAFF
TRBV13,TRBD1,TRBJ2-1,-,TGTGCCAGCAGCTTAACAGGGGCTGGTAATGAGCAGTTCTTC,CASSLTGAGNEQFF